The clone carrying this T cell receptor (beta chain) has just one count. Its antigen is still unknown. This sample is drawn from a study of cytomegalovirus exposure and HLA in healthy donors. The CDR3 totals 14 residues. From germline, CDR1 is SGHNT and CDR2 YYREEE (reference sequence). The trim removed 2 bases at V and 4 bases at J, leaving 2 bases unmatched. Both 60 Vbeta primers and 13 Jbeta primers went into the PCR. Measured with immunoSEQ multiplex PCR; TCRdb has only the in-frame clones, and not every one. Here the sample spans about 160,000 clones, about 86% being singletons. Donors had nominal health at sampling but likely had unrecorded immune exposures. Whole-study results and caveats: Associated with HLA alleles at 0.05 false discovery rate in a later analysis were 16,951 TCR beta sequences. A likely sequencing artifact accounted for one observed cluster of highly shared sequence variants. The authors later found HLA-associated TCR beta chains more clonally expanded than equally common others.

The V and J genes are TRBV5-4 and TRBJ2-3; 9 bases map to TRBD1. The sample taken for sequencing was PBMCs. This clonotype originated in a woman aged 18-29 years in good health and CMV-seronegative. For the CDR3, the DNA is TGTGCCAGCAGCTTCGACAGGGGGGCAGATACGCAGTATTTT. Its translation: CASSFDRGADTQYF. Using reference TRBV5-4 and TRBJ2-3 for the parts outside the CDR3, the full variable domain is ETGVTQSPTHLIKTRGQQVTLRCSSQSGHNTVSWYQQALGQGPQFIFQYYREEENGRGNFPPRFSGLQFPNYSSELNVNALELDDSALYLCASSFDRGADTQYFGPGTRLTVL.